Below, 3 T cell receptor beta chains from the same sample are listed, as sequenced in a study of T cell changes during pregnancy in multiple sclerosis. Sequencing was performed with immunoSEQ multiplex PCR; in TCRdb, only in-frame clones are kept and a portion is missing. The table records 100,000 or so clones, around nine tenths of them present only once. The source was peripheral blood, collected in the second trimester of pregnancy. The origin of the receptors is a female donor with multiple sclerosis, enrolled in a pregnancy study.

This clone was seen a handful of times. This chain uses TRBV28 with TRBJ2-3; D uncertain. Per the germline V gene, CDR1 is MDHEN and CDR2 is SYDVKM. Trimming cost V 3 bases and J 9 bases, with 7 bases left between them. The CDR3 is made up of 11 amino acids. The CDR3 loop is CASSLAPTQYF. CDR3 in DNA: TGTGCCAGCAGTTTGGCTCCCACGCAGTATTTT. Drawing the rest from reference TRBV28 and TRBJ2-3, the complete variable domain is DVKVTQSSRYLVKRTGEKVFLECVQDMDHENMFWYRQDPGLGLRLIYFSYDVKMKEKGDIPEGYSVSREKKERFSLILESASTNQTSMYLCASSLAPTQYFGPGTRLTVL.

The rearrangement joins TRBV28 to TRBJ1-2; the D gene is possibly TRBD1 (6 bases). Germline V gene sequence: CDR1 MDHEN, CDR2 SYDVKM. V lost 6 bases and J lost 6, with 14 bases in between. CDR3 size: 13 residues. CDR3 residues: CASRNRVHDGYTF. The CDR3 DNA is TGTGCCAGCAGAAACAGGGTCCATGATGGCTACACCTTC.

The V call is TRBV25-1, the J call TRBJ2-5; 8 positions agree with TRBD2. With V trimmed by 0 bases and J by 2 bases, 2 bases remained unmatched. CDR3 length: 15 amino acids. Germline V gives CDR1 MGHDK, CDR2 SYGVNS. The CDR3 DNA is TGTGCCAGCAGTGAATACACGGGAGGGCAAGAGACCCAGTACTTC. This codes for CASSEYTGGQETQYF. Looking up the rest from reference TRBV25-1 and TRBJ2-5 gives the full variable domain: EADIYQTPRYLVIGTGKKITLECSQTMGHDKMYWYQQDPGMELHLIHYSYGVNSTEKGDLSSESTVSRIRTEHFPLTLESARPSHTSQYLCASSEYTGGQETQYFGPGTRLLVL.